The 6 T cell receptor beta chains presented below share a single source sample, sequenced in a study of shared clonotypes between healthy human individuals. The table came from immunoSEQ multiplex PCR; TCRdb's copy has only in-frame clones and leaves some out. Of about 2,500,000 clones listed, 85% to 95% are singletons. The sequenced sample consisted of naive CD4+ T cells sorted from blood. Subset described: CD45RA+ positively selected. The origin of the receptors is a man between 18 and 29 years old in good health.

The rearrangement joins TRBV6-6 to TRBJ2-5; no clear D gene. The length of the CDR3 is 13 residues. From germline, CDR1 is MNHNY and CDR2 SVGAGI (reference sequence). With 7 bases removed from V and 0 bases from J, the gap between germline ends came to 9 bases. The CDR3 DNA is TGTGCCAGCACCCTAACCAACCAAGAGACCCAGTACTTC. Protein sequence: CASTLTNQETQYF.

V and J are TRBV2 and TRBJ1-1, with D hard to call. CDR1 and CDR2 from the germline V gene are SNHLY and FYNNEI. V was pared by 2 bases and J by 6 bases, with 7 bases between. The CDR3 loop spans 12 amino acids. DNA of the CDR3: TGTGCCAGCAGTGAACGGAAAGCTGAAGCTTTCTTT. Translating it yields CASSERKAEAFF.

The CDR3 DNA is TGCGCCAGCAGCTTGGTACCAGGGGGCTCCTTGGGGTCAGAAGATACGCAGTATTTT. Its translation: CASSLVPGGSLGSEDTQYF. This rearrangement joins TRBV5-1 to TRBJ2-3; the match to TRBD1 covers 8 bases. The junction had 17 bases not matched to a gene; V was cut back by 0 bases and J by 5 bases. The CDR3 covers 19 residues. Per the germline V gene, CDR1 is SGHRS and CDR2 is YFSETQ.

Points on this clone: Within the sample, other DNA sequences also encode this same CDR3. V usage is TRBV18 and J usage is TRBJ2-1; D remains unclear. The germline V gene encodes CDR1 KGHSH and CDR2 LQKENI. Trimming took off 3 bases at V and 4 bases at J, with 7 bases between the two ends. The CDR3 has 13 residues. The chain's CDR3 is CASSPASYNEQFF. The CDR3 DNA reads TGTGCCAGCTCACCGGCTAGTTACAATGAGCAGTTCTTC.

The DNA for the CDR3 is TGTGCCAGTGGAGGGCAGGGAGACAATGAGCAGTTCTTC. Its translation: CASGGQGDNEQFF. J is TRBJ2-1 and V is TRBV25-1; TRBD2 is a possible D gene (6 bases). This CDR3 contains 13 residues. Trimming removed 9 bases from V and 5 bases from J, with 14 bases in between. CDR1 and CDR2 (germline): MGHDK, SYGVNS.

The J gene is TRBJ2-1, the V gene TRBV13; 15 nucleotides match TRBD2. Germline V CDR1 and CDR2: PRHDT, FYEKMQ (reference sequence). The V gene end was trimmed by 3 bases and the J gene end by 4 bases; junction bases not matched to a gene: 13. The CDR3 loop spans 20 amino acids. The DNA of the CDR3 is TGTGCCAGCAGCTTCAAGGCAGGACTAGCGGGGGGGCCCGGGTACAATGAGCAGTTCTTC. Translated, it gives CASSFKAGLAGGPGYNEQFF.